This T cell receptor (beta chain) was captured in a study of blood T cell repertoires in COVID-19 (TCRdb year 2020). Background on the whole study: Samples covering the acute and convalescent phases of COVID-19 were provided by collaborators in the United States, Italy and Spain. The prospective study material was composed of cDNA or gDNA derived from T cells, B-cell-depleted T cells, or PBMCs. Subjects who had been exposed to COVID-19, were actively infected with it, or had recovered from it provided the deeply sampled blood TCRbeta repertoires that made up the dataset. A freely available public database, intended as a resource for researchers studying the immune response to SARS-CoV-2, is where the repertoires were released. Nearly every sample came with metadata listing a de-identified subject ID, COVID-19 status, age in years and sex. Where available, HLA class I and class II types were taken from metadata supplied by the sample provider and were not determined by assay-based typing. Samples came from the ongoing ImmuneRACE study (first 160 participants) plus 1,254 subjects from 6 global collaborators.

TCRbeta CDR3 regions were amplified from genomic DNA by means of the immunoSEQ Assay, a bias-controlled multiplex PCR. The study's processing was this. The number of nucleated cells in each sample was estimated by amplification of reference gene primers within the assay. To quantify the absolute abundance of each unique TCRbeta CDR3 rearrangement, sequence reads were collapsed and filtered. For each sample, productive Simpson clonality was calculated by taking the square root of Simpson's diversity index across productive rearrangements. TCRdb mirrors the immuneACCESS table, restricted to in-frame sequences. Some clones are absent from its copies; in checked studies, under half trace to an unresolved V gene, and the reason for the others is unknown. The V and J calls and clone size were taken over from that table, and D and trimming were inferred from the DNA. Within this sample are roughly 70,000 clones, with roughly 90% of them counted one time only. The top ten clones comprise approximately 1.6% of the sample.

Collaborating institutions collected whole blood in K2EDTA tubes following their own protocols. Collaborator samples were shipped for TCRbeta analysis as frozen whole blood, isolated PBMCs, or DNA extracted from either sample type. As concerns this clone: The antigen it recognizes is unknown. Base qualities are not provided; no much larger clone lies one nucleotide away.

Broader findings and caveats from the paper: Clinical and demographic metadata were provided uncurated, with the amount varying by source and participant.

Sequencing was performed on peripheral blood. This TCR came from a man aged 45 to 65 with acute or convalescent COVID-19.

CDR3 region: CASTRIGSQGVAGELFF. The bases are TGTGCCAGCACGAGGATAGGTTCACAGGGGGTCGCCGGGGAGCTGTTTTTT. The sequence links TRBV27 to TRBJ2-2; 8 junctional bases match TRBD1. The CDR3 runs 17 residues from the cysteine to the phenylalanine. Solely the CDR3 DNA is kept, with 51 bases framed from the first base. The junction shows trimming of 7 bases on V and 6 bases on J, and the gene matches do not reach 16 bases of it. From the germline V gene (reference sequence), CDR1 is MNHEY and CDR2 is SMNVEV.